Listed here is a single TCR beta chain. Its antigen is unidentified. This PCR relied on a set of 60 Vbeta primers and 13 Jbeta primers. Using immunoSEQ multiplex PCR, the repertoire was profiled, and TCRdb retains in-frame clones only, with some absent. The top ten hold around 4% of the sample, which has approximately 120,000 clones, 74% seen once. These data are taken from a study of cytomegalovirus exposure and HLA in healthy donors. Study-wide findings and caveats: A highly shared variant cluster was judged a likely technical artifact. Association of 16,951 TCR beta sequences with HLA alleles was found at 0.05 false discovery rate in a later analysis.

The CDR3 consists of 13 residues. Between the trimmed V and J ends, which lost 3 bases and 4 bases, there was a span of 7 bases. Germline values: CDR1 MNHEY, CDR2 SMNVEV (reference sequence). This TCR came from a man aged 40-49 years in good health and CMV-seropositive. J is TRBJ1-3 and V is TRBV27; TRBD1 is a possible D gene (6 bases). Sample: PBMCs. The CDR3, as DNA: TGTGCCAGCAGTTTCAGGGGAGGAAACACCATATATTTT. It specifies CASSFRGGNTIYF.